This paragraph reports one T cell receptor (beta chain). No antigen is known for it. No base quality values were provided; no much bigger clone lies one nucleotide off. Whole blood was collected in K2EDTA tubes by collaborating institutions according to the institutions' own protocols. For TCRbeta analysis, collaborator samples were shipped as frozen whole blood, as isolated PBMCs, or as DNA extracted from either sample type. Cut back by 1 base and 3 bases, the V and J ends lie 9 bases apart. The cysteine opens and the phenylalanine closes a CDR3 of 15 amino acids. Only the CDR3 portion is preserved as DNA: 45 bases, with reading frame beginning at the first base. The germline V gene specifies SGHTA as CDR1 and FQGNSA as CDR2. The entry originates in a study of blood T cell repertoires in COVID-19 (dated by TCRdb to the early 2020s). Describing the broader study: Collaborator samples came from the United States, Italy and Spain and covered acute and convalescent phases of COVID-19. The material from the prospective study consisted of cDNA or gDNA derived from T cells, B-cell-depleted T cells, or PBMCs. Subjects who had been exposed to COVID-19, were actively infected with it, or had recovered from it provided the deeply sampled blood TCRbeta repertoires that made up the dataset. The repertoires were made available in a free public database intended to serve as a resource for research on the immune response to SARS-CoV-2. The samples were drawn from two sources: the first 160 participants of the ongoing ImmuneRACE study, and some 1,300 subjects contributed by 6 global collaborators. The sample metadata nearly always contained a de-identified subject ID, COVID-19 status, age in years and sex. Where available, HLA class I and class II types were obtained from metadata supplied by the sample provider rather than from assay-based typing.

TCRbeta CDR3 regions were amplified from genomic DNA by means of the immunoSEQ Assay, a bias-controlled multiplex PCR. The authors processed their data as follows. The number of nucleated cells in each sample was estimated by amplification of reference gene primers within the assay. To quantify the absolute abundance of each unique TCRbeta CDR3 rearrangement, sequence reads were collapsed and filtered. For each sample, productive Simpson clonality was calculated as the square root of Simpson's diversity index over productive rearrangements. Sourced from immuneACCESS, this table was stored by TCRdb with only in-frame sequences that have V and J called. A share of the clones is absent; for the studies checked, an unresolved V gene accounts for under half, and the remainder has no known explanation. Clone size and V and J calls were adopted from that table, with D and trimming inferred from the DNA. This sample is represented by over 120,000 clones; roughly 73% of them were singletons. Roughly 10% of the sample comes from the top ten.

What the research found in general, with its limitations: The amount of clinical and demographic metadata varied by source and participant and was provided uncurated.

The chain was built from TRBV7-2 and TRBJ2-2, with the D gene call left open. The specimen sequenced was peripheral blood. This TCR derives from a woman between 45 and 65 years old with active or convalescent COVID-19. Here is the DNA: TGTGCCAGCAGCTTAGACGTCGGTTACACCGGGGAGCTGTTTTTT. Its protein is CASSLDVGYTGELFF. Joined to the reference TRBV7-2 and TRBJ2-2 proteins, this CDR3 gives the full variable domain: GAGVSQSPSNKVTEKGKDVELRCDPISGHTALYWYRQSLGQGLEFLIYFQGNSAPDKSGLPSDRFSAERTGGSVSTLTIQRTQQEDSAVYLCASSLDVGYTGELFFGEGSRLTVL.